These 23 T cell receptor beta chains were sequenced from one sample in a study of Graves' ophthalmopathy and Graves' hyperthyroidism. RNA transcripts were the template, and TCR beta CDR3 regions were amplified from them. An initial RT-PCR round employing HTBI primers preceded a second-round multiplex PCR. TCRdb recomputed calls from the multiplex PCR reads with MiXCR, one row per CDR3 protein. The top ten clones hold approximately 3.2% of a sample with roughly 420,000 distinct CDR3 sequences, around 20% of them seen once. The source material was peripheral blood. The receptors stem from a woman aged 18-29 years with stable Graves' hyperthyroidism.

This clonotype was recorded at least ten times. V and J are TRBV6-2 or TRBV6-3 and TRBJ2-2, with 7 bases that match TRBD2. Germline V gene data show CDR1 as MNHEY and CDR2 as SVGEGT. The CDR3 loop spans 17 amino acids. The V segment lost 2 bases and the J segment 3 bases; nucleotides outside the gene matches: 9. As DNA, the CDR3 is TGTGCCAGCAGTTACCTCATCGGCCTAGCGGACACCGGGGAGCTGTTTTTT. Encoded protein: CASSYLIGLADTGELFF.

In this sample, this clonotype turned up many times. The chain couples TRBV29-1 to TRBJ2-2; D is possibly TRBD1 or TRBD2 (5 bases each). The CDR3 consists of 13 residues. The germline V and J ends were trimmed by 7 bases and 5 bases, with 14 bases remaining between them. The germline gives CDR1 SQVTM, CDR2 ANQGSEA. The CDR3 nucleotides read TGCAGCGCTGCCGGGACCAGGACCGGGGAGCTGTTTTTT. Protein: CSAAGTRTGELFF.

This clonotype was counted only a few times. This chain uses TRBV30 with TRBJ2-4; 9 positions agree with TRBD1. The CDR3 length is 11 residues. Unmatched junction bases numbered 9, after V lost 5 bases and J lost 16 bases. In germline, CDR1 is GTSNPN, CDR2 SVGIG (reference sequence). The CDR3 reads CAWGKQGAFYF. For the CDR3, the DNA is TGTGCCTGGGGTAAACAGGGGGCATTTTACTTC. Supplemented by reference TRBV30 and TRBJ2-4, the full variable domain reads SQTIHQWPATLVQPVGSPLSLECTVEGTSNPNLYWYRQAAGRGLQLLFYSVGIGQISSEVPQNLSASRPQDRQFILSSKKLLLSDSGFYLCAWGKQGAFYFGAGTRLSVL.

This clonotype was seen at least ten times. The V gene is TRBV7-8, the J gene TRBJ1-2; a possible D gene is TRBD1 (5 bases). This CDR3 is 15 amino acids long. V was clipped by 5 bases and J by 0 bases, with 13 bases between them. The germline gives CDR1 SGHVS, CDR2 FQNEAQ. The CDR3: CASSRRGGPNYGYTF. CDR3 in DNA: TGTGCCAGCAGCAGAAGGGGAGGGCCTAACTATGGCTACACCTTC.

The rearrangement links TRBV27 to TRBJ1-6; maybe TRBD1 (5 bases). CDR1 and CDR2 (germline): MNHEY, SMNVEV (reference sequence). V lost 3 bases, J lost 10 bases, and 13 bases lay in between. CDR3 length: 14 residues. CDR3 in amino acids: CASSFVGPISPLHF. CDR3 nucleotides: TGTGCCAGCAGTTTTGTGGGGCCCATATCACCCCTCCACTTT.

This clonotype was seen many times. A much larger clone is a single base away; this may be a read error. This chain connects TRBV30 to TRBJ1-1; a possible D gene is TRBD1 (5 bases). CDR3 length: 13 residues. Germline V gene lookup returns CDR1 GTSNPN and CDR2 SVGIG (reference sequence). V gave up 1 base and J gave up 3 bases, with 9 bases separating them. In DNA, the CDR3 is TGTGCCTGGAGTGGGGGCATGGACACTGAAGCTTTCTTT. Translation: CAWSGGMDTEAFF.

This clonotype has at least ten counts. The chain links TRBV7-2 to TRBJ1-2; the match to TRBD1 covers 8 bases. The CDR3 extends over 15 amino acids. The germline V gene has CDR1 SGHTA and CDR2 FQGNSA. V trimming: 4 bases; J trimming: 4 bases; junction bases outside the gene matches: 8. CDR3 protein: CASSSDLGQGYGYTF. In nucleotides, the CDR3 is TGTGCCAGCAGCTCGGACCTCGGACAGGGCTATGGCTACACCTTC. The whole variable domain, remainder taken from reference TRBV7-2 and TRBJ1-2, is GAGVSQSPSNKVTEKGKDVELRCDPISGHTALYWYRQSLGQGLEFLIYFQGNSAPDKSGLPSDRFSAERTGGSVSTLTIQRTQQEDSAVYLCASSSDLGQGYGYTFGSGTRLTVV.

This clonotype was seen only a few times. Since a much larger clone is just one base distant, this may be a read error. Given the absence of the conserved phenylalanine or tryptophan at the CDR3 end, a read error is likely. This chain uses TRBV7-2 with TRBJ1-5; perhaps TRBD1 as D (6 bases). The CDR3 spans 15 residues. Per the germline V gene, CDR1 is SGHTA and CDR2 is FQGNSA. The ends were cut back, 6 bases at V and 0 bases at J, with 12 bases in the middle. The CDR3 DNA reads TGTGCCAGCAGTCGTGACAGGCGTAGCAATCAGCCCCAGCATTTG. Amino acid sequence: CASSRDRRSNQPQHL.

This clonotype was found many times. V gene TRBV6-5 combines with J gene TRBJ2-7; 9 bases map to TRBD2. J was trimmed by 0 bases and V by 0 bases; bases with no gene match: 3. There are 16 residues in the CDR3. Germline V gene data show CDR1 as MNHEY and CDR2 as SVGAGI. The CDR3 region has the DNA TGTGCCAGCAGTTACTCGAGCGGGGGGTACTCCTACGAGCAGTACTTC. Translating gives CASSYSSGGYSYEQYF.

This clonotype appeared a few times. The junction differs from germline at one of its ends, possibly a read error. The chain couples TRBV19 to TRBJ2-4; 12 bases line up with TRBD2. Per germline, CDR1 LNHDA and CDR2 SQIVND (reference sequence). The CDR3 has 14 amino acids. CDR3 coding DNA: TGTGCCAGCATGACTAGCGGGAGAGGGAACATTAAGTACTTC. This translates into CASMTSGRGNIKYF.

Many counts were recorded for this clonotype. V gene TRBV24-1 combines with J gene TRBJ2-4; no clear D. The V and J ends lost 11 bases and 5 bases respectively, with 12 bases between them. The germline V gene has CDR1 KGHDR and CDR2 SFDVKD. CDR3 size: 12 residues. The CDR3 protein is CAKRTDQNIQYF. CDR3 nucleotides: TGTGCCAAGAGGACGGACCAAAACATTCAGTACTTC.

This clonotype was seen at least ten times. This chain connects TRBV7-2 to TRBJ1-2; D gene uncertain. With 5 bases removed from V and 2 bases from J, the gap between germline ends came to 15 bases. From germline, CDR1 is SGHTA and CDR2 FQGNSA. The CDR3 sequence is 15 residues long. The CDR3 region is CASSRRWAKNYGYTF. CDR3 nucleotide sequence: TGTGCCAGCAGCCGACGGTGGGCGAAGAACTATGGCTACACCTTC.

The CDR3 reads CASSLTTVPRTEAFF. CDR3 nucleotide sequence: TGTGCCAGCAGCCTTACGACCGTTCCAAGAACTGAAGCTTTCTTT. The chain is built from TRBV11-2 and TRBJ1-1; D ambiguous. The CDR3 has 15 amino acids. Germline V gene sequence: CDR1 SGHAT, CDR2 FQNNGV. The V end was cut by 5 bases, the J end by 5 bases, with 18 bases between.

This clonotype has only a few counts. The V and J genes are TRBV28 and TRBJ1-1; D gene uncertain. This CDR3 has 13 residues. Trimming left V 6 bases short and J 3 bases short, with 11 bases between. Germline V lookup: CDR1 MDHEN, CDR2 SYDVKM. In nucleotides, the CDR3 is TGTGCCAGCAGAACGGAAGGCGACACTGAAGCTTTCTTT. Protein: CASRTEGDTEAFF.

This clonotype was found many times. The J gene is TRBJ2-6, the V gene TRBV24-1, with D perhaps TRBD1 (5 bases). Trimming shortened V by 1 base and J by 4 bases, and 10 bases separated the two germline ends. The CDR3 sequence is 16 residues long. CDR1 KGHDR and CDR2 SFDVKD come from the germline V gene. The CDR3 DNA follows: TGTGCCACCAGTGATTTTAAGGGGAACGGGGCCAACGTCCTGACTTTC. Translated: CATSDFKGNGANVLTF.

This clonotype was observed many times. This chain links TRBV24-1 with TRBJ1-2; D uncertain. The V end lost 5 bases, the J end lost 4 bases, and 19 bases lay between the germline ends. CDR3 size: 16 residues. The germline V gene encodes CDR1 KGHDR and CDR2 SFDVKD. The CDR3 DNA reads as TGTGCCACCAGTGCCGCCGGGGAGGGCCAAGGCTATGGCTACACCTTC. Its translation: CATSAAGEGQGYGYTF.

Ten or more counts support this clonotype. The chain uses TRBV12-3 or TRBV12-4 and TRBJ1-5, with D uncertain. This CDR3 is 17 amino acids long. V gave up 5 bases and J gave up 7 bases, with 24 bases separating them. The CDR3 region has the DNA TGTGCCAGCAGTCTTGCTCGGGGTGGAGGGTATGGACAGCCCCAGCATTTT. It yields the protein CASSLARGGGYGQPQHF.

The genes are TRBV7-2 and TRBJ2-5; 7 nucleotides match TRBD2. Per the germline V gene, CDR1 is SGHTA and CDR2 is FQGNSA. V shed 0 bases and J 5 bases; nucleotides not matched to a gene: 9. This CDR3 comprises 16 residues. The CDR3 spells CASSLASAGSGETQYF. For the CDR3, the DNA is TGTGCCAGCAGCTTAGCTTCAGCGGGGAGTGGTGAGACCCAGTACTTC.

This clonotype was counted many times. This chain's CDR3 is CASSVRGREPQHF. The DNA of the CDR3 is TGTGCCAGCAGTGTACGTGGAAGGGAGCCCCAGCATTTT. The rearrangement uses TRBV6-2 or TRBV6-3 and TRBJ1-5; the D is unclear. Trimming shortened V by 5 bases and J by 8 bases, and 13 bases separated the two germline ends. This CDR3 comprises 13 residues. The germline V gene encodes CDR1 MNHEY and CDR2 SVGEGT.

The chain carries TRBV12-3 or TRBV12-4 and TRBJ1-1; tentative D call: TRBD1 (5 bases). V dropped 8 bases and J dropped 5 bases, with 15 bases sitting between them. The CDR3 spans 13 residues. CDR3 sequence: CASSLKRTTEAFF. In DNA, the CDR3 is TGTGCCAGCTCCCTCAAACGGACAACTGAAGCTTTCTTT.

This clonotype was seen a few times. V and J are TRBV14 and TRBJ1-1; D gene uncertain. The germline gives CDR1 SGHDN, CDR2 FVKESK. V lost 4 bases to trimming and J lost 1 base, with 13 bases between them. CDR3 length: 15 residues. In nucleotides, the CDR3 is TGTGCCAGCAGCCCCTTTGGCCCTTCGAACACTGAAGCTTTCTTT. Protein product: CASSPFGPSNTEAFF.

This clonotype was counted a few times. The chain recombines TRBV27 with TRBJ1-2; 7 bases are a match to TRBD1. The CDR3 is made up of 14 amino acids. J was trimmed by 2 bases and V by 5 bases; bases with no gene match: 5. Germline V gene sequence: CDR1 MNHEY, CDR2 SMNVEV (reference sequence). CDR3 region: CASSEQGRNYGYTF. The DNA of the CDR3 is TGTGCCAGCAGTGAACAGGGGCGCAACTATGGCTACACCTTC.

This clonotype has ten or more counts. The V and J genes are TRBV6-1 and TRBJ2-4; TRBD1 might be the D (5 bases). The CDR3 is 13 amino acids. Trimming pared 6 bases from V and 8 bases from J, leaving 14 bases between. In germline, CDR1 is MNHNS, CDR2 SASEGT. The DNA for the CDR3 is TGTGCCAGCAGCCTCGCAGGGCGTGACATTCAGTACTTC. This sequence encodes CASSLAGRDIQYF.